The 29 T cell receptor beta chains below come from one sample, sequenced in a study of tumor and adjacent non-tumor tissue in lung cancer. No cell sorting was done before RNA was extracted from the tissue. Distant lung tissue was collected more than 3 cm away from the tumor edge. TCRbeta libraries were built with three rounds of nested PCR, modified from ARM-PCR. One entry per CDR3 protein results from TCRdb running MiXCR on the multiplex PCR reads. The data contain about 80,000 distinct CDR3 sequences, roughly 80% of them singletons. Sequenced sample: distant non-tumor lung tissue. The receptors were gathered from a man aged 60-69 years with non-small cell lung cancer.

This clonotype was observed many times. This chain uses TRBV12-3 or TRBV12-4 with TRBJ1-1, with D tentatively TRBD1 (5 bases). The CDR3 is 13 residues long. Trimming took 5 bases from V and 2 from J, leaving 9 bases between them. The CDR3 DNA sequence: TGTGCCAGCAGTATCGGGACCAACACTGAAGCTTTCTTT. As protein: CASSIGTNTEAFF.

The J gene is TRBJ1-2, the V gene TRBV20-1, with D possibly matching TRBD1 (6 bases). CDR1 and CDR2 from the germline V gene are DFQATT and SNEGSKA (reference sequence). CDR3 length equals 13 residues. CDR3 amino acids: CSARRGGKGRYTF. The DNA of the CDR3 is TGCAGCGCCAGAAGAGGGGGAAAGGGTCGCTACACCTTC.

This rearrangement joins TRBV11-3 to TRBJ2-1, with 12 bases aligning to TRBD2. CDR1 and CDR2 from the germline V gene are SGHNT and YENEEA. This CDR3 contains 17 residues. V lost 7 bases and J lost 7; bases outside the gene matches: 14. CDR3 nucleotide sequence: TGTGCCAGCAACTTGGATCGACTAGCGGGAGTAGATAATGAGCAGTTCTTC. Its translation is CASNLDRLAGVDNEQFF.

The rearrangement uses TRBV4-2 and TRBJ2-3, with D maybe TRBD2 (5 bases). Trimming shortened V by 0 bases and J by 8 bases, and 18 bases separated the two germline ends. The germline V gene encodes CDR1 LGHNA and CDR2 YNFKEQ. The CDR3 extends over 16 amino acids. CDR3 loop: CASSQEASPGPVTQYF. CDR3 sequence (DNA): TGTGCCAGCAGCCAAGAGGCTAGCCCAGGCCCAGTTACGCAGTATTTT.

Notes on this clonotype: Since no conserved phenylalanine or tryptophan closes the CDR3, a read error is the likely cause. V usage is TRBV12-5 and J usage is TRBJ2-3; 7 bases map to TRBD1. This CDR3 contains 15 residues. Looked up from germline, CDR1 is LGHNT and CDR2 is FRNRAP. DNA of the CDR3: TGTGCTATTGGTTTGCGGCAGGGGGTTACAGATACGCAGTATTTG. Its translation is CAIGLRQGVTDTQYL.

As for this clonotype: At one of its ends the junction is not consistent with the germline gene, which may arise from a read error. The rearrangement uses TRBV4-1 and TRBJ2-3, with D maybe TRBD1 (5 bases). Looked up from germline, CDR1 is MGHRA and CDR2 is YSYEKL. The CDR3 has 16 amino acids. For the CDR3, the DNA is TGCACCAGCAGCCACCTGACCGGGTCACAGGTCGATACGCAGTATTTT. This encodes CTSSHLTGSQVDTQYF.

Comments on this clonotype: At one end, the junction sequence differs from germline, possibly due to a read error. Written as DNA, the CDR3 is TGTGCGAGCAGTGATGCCGGGACCGTGGGGGCCCAGTACTTC. This translates into CASSDAGTVGAQYF. The chain is built from TRBV6-5 and TRBJ2-5; possibly TRBD1 or TRBD2 for D (5 bases each). The CDR3 consists of 14 residues. Per the germline V gene, CDR1 is MNHEY and CDR2 is SVGAGI.

The chain has TRBV20-1 and TRBJ2-7, with D perhaps TRBD2 (5 bases). The CDR3 sequence is 15 residues long. Germline values: CDR1 DFQATT, CDR2 SNEGSKA (reference sequence). The V gene lost 1 base and the J gene lost 4 bases, with 17 bases spanning the gap. DNA for the CDR3: TGCAGTGCTAGAGGGGGTAGCGCAAACACATACGAGCAGTACTTC. It is translated as CSARGGSANTYEQYF.

As to this clonotype: Relative to the germline gene, one junction end is altered; a read error may explain this. V is TRBV11-2 and J is TRBJ2-3; 7 nucleotides match TRBD2. Germline lookup yields CDR1 SGHAT and CDR2 FQNNGV. The CDR3 sequence is 15 residues long. The CDR3 sequence: CTSNFFLAVADMQYF. The CDR3 DNA sequence: TGTACCAGCAACTTTTTCCTAGCGGTGGCAGATATGCAGTATTTT.

This clonotype was picked up one time. At one end, the junction sequence differs from germline, possibly due to a read error. The genes are TRBV6-5 and TRBJ2-6; D is perhaps TRBD2 (5 bases). This CDR3 has 17 residues. CDR1 is MNHEY, CDR2 SVGAGI, per germline. This chain's CDR3 is CGSSLVGASSEANVLTF. The DNA of the CDR3 is TGTGGCAGCAGCCTAGTGGGAGCCAGCTCTGAGGCCAACGTCCTGACTTTC.

This clonotype was observed once. This rearrangement joins TRBV12-3 or TRBV12-4 to TRBJ1-1, with TRBD1 matching 7 bases. This CDR3 has 14 amino acids. The CDR3 here is CVGITGEGWTEAFF. The CDR3 DNA reads as TGTGTCGGCATTACAGGGGAGGGCTGGACTGAAGCTTTCTTT.

For this clonotype: The junction and the germline gene differ at one end; a read error may be behind it. The chain uses TRBV6-2 or TRBV6-3 and TRBJ2-1; D gene ambiguous. The CDR3 length is 13 residues. CDR1 and CDR2 from the germline V gene are MNHEY and SVGEGT. CDR3 coding DNA: TGTGCCAGCAGCCGCAGTGGGTACAATGAGCAATTCTTC. Encoded protein: CASSRSGYNEQFF.

Regarding this clonotype: One end of the junction does not line up with germline, which may come from a read error. The chain couples TRBV6-5 to TRBJ2-6; TRBD2 matches at 10 bases. Germline V gene lookup returns CDR1 MNHEY and CDR2 SVGAGI. The CDR3 totals 17 residues. CDR3 in amino acids: CAGTLAGASSGVNVLTF. DNA for the CDR3: TGTGCCGGCACCCTAGCGGGAGCCAGCTCTGGGGTCAACGTCCTGACTTTC.

For this clonotype: The germline gene is not matched at one end of the junction; a read error may be the cause. This chain connects TRBV11-1 to TRBJ1-1; D gene unclear. The CDR3 extends over 14 amino acids. CDR1 is SGHAT and CDR2 is FQDESV in the germline V gene (reference sequence). The CDR3: CASSYLAGNTEVFF. CDR3 sequence (DNA): TGTGCCAGCAGCTATCTCGCGGGCAACACTGAAGTTTTCTTT.

A remark on this clonotype: The junction departs from germline at one end; a sequencing error may be responsible. The chain recombines TRBV12-3 or TRBV12-4 with TRBJ2-2, with TRBD1 identical over 10 bases. The CDR3 sequence is 16 residues long. The CDR3 region has the DNA TGTGCCTGCAGTTGGCCGGGACAGGGGTTCGCCGTGGAGCTGTTTTTT. Its protein product is CACSWPGQGFAVELFF.

About this clonotype: This clone may be a read error of a much larger clone one base away. This is likely a read error, given that the CDR3 carries no conserved phenylalanine or tryptophan at its end. The chain has TRBV6-5 and TRBJ2-6, with D unclear. The CDR3 has 13 residues. Germline assignment: CDR1 MNHEY and CDR2 SVGAGI. Here the CDR3 reads CASSPGGANVLTL. The DNA for the CDR3 is TGTGCGAGTTCTCCGGGTGGGGCCAACGTCCTGACTCTC.

This clonotype was detected only once. The CDR3 ends on some other residue instead of the conserved phenylalanine or tryptophan, so this is likely a read error. The DNA is omitted, as the CDR3 cannot be located on it reliably, and the CDR3 follows TCRdb's listing. The rearrangement uses TRBV11-1 and TRBJ1-4. Counting both end residues, the CDR3 totals 15 amino acids. Germline loops: CDR1 SGHAT, CDR2 FQDESV (reference sequence). CDR3 loop: CASSPRREASEKQFI.

This chain links TRBV12-3 or TRBV12-4 with TRBJ2-1; TRBD2 is a possible D gene (5 bases). Trimming cost V 0 bases and J 6 bases, with 12 bases left between them. This CDR3 is built from 15 residues. This chain's CDR3 is CASSLAGKLLNEQFF. CDR3 DNA: TGTGCCAGCAGTTTAGCCGGGAAACTCCTCAATGAGCAGTTCTTC.

Comments on this clonotype: No conserved phenylalanine or tryptophan ends this CDR3, so it is likely a read error. The gene calls are TRBV20-1 and TRBJ2-1, with 10 bases lining up with TRBD2. The germline gives CDR1 DFQATT, CDR2 SNEGSKA (reference sequence). Losses at the gene ends were 3 bases for V and 5 bases for J; bases not matched to a gene: 4. The CDR3 length is 14 residues. In DNA form, the CDR3 reads TGCAGTGCTAGCGGGCTAGCGGGGGACAATGAGCAGTTCGTC. The encoded protein is CSASGLAGDNEQFV.

CDR3 in amino acids: CSARVGTNLYEQYF. CDR3 DNA sequence: TGCAGTGCTCGTGTAGGGACTAACCTCTACGAGCAGTACTTC. The chain couples TRBV20-1 to TRBJ2-7; 7 bases are shared with TRBD2. V dropped 5 bases and J dropped 3; count of bases not matched to a gene: 10. Germline lookup yields CDR1 DFQATT and CDR2 SNEGSKA (reference sequence). This CDR3 has 14 residues.

Note on this clonotype: A much larger clone differs from this one at a single base, so this may be a read error. This is likely a read error, given that the CDR3 carries no conserved phenylalanine or tryptophan at its end. J is TRBJ2-7 and V is TRBV28, with 7 bases aligning to TRBD1. Trimming took 8 bases from V and 5 from J; bases not matched to a gene: 12. The CDR3 is 14 residues long. Germline assignment: CDR1 MDHEN and CDR2 SYDVKM. Here the CDR3 reads CASGLTDRVDEQYI. The CDR3 DNA reads TGTGCCAGCGGATTAACAGACAGGGTAGACGAGCAGTACATC.

With regard to this clonotype: A much larger clone lies a single base off, so this may be a read error. The chain is built from TRBV5-1 and TRBJ2-2; 10 bases are shared with TRBD2. CDR3 length: 16 amino acids. In germline, CDR1 is SGHRS, CDR2 YFSETQ. CDR3 protein: CASSLQREGRSGGLFF. CDR3 in DNA: TGCGCCAGCAGCCTACAGCGGGAGGGCAGGAGCGGGGGGCTGTTTTTT. Full variable domain (outside the CDR3, taken from reference TRBV5-1 and TRBJ2-2): KAGVTQTPRYLIKTRGQQVTLSCSPISGHRSVSWYQQTPGQGLQFLFEYFSETQRNKGNFPGRFSGRQFSNSRSEMNVSTLELGDSALYLCASSLQREGRSGGLFFGEGSRLTVL.

This clonotype was seen many times. The chain uses TRBV6-4 and TRBJ2-1; weak D call: TRBD2 (5 bases). Germline values: CDR1 MRHNA, CDR2 SNTAGT. The CDR3 length is 13 residues. Trimming took off 0 bases at V and 11 bases at J, with 11 bases between the two ends. This CDR3 is CASSDSPEGKQFF. The CDR3 coding sequence is TGTGCCAGCAGTGACTCGCCTGAGGGAAAGCAGTTCTTC.

With respect to this clonotype: One junction end disagrees with the germline gene, perhaps due to a read error. The chain recombines TRBV6-5 with TRBJ1-5; the D gene is possibly TRBD1 (6 bases). Germline CDR1 reads MNHEY; CDR2 reads SVGAGI. This CDR3 region has 15 residues. The CDR3 DNA reads TGTGTCAGCAGTTACCTACAGGGAATCAATGAGCCCCAGCATTTT. Amino acids: CVSSYLQGINEPQHF.

The genes are TRBV6-5 and TRBJ2-1; D perhaps matches TRBD2 (6 bases). V lost 7 bases, J lost 2 bases, and 15 bases lay in between. Germline V gives CDR1 MNHEY, CDR2 SVGAGI. CDR3 length: 15 amino acids. The CDR3 protein is CASISGGVPYNEQFF. The CDR3 DNA sequence: TGTGCCAGCATCTCTGGCGGGGTACCCTACAATGAGCAGTTCTTC.

This clonotype was counted only a few times. This may stem from a read error, because a much larger clone lies one nucleotide away. V gene TRBV6-5 combines with J gene TRBJ1-2; 8 positions match TRBD1. CDR1 MNHEY and CDR2 SVGAGI come from the germline V gene. This CDR3 has 15 residues. Germline trimming cut 1 base from V and 4 bases from J; bases unmatched to any gene: 5. The CDR3 sequence is CASSYYGQGSYGYTF. CDR3 bases: TGTGCCAGCAGTTACTACGGACAGGGAAGCTATGGCTACACCTTC.

J is TRBJ2-1 and V is TRBV20-1; possibly TRBD1 for D (9 bases). The V end was cut by 4 bases, the J end by 13 bases, with 23 bases between. Germline lookup yields CDR1 DFQATT and CDR2 SNEGSKA (reference sequence). The CDR3 has 14 residues. The CDR3, as DNA: TGCAGTGCTATTGTTCGGGGGGGACAGGGTGATCAGTTCTTC. Its protein is CSAIVRGGQGDQFF.

The chain is built from TRBV5-4 and TRBJ2-7; the D is unclear. V lost 0 bases to trimming and J lost 8 bases, with 18 bases between them. This CDR3 has 15 residues. Germline V gene lookup returns CDR1 SGHNT and CDR2 YYREEE (reference sequence). CDR3 loop: CASSLASTVSYKQYF. The CDR3 DNA sequence: TGTGCCAGCAGCTTGGCCAGTACGGTCTCATACAAGCAGTACTTC.

Only one count was recorded for this clonotype. The junction and the germline gene differ at one end; a read error may be behind it. The rearrangement links TRBV11-2 to TRBJ2-6; D is unclear. CDR1 is SGHAT, CDR2 FQNNGV, per germline. The CDR3 contains 14 residues. The CDR3 sequence is CASSPISVADFLTF. CDR3 nucleotides: TGTGCCAGCAGTCCTATCTCTGTGGCCGACTTCCTCACTTTC.